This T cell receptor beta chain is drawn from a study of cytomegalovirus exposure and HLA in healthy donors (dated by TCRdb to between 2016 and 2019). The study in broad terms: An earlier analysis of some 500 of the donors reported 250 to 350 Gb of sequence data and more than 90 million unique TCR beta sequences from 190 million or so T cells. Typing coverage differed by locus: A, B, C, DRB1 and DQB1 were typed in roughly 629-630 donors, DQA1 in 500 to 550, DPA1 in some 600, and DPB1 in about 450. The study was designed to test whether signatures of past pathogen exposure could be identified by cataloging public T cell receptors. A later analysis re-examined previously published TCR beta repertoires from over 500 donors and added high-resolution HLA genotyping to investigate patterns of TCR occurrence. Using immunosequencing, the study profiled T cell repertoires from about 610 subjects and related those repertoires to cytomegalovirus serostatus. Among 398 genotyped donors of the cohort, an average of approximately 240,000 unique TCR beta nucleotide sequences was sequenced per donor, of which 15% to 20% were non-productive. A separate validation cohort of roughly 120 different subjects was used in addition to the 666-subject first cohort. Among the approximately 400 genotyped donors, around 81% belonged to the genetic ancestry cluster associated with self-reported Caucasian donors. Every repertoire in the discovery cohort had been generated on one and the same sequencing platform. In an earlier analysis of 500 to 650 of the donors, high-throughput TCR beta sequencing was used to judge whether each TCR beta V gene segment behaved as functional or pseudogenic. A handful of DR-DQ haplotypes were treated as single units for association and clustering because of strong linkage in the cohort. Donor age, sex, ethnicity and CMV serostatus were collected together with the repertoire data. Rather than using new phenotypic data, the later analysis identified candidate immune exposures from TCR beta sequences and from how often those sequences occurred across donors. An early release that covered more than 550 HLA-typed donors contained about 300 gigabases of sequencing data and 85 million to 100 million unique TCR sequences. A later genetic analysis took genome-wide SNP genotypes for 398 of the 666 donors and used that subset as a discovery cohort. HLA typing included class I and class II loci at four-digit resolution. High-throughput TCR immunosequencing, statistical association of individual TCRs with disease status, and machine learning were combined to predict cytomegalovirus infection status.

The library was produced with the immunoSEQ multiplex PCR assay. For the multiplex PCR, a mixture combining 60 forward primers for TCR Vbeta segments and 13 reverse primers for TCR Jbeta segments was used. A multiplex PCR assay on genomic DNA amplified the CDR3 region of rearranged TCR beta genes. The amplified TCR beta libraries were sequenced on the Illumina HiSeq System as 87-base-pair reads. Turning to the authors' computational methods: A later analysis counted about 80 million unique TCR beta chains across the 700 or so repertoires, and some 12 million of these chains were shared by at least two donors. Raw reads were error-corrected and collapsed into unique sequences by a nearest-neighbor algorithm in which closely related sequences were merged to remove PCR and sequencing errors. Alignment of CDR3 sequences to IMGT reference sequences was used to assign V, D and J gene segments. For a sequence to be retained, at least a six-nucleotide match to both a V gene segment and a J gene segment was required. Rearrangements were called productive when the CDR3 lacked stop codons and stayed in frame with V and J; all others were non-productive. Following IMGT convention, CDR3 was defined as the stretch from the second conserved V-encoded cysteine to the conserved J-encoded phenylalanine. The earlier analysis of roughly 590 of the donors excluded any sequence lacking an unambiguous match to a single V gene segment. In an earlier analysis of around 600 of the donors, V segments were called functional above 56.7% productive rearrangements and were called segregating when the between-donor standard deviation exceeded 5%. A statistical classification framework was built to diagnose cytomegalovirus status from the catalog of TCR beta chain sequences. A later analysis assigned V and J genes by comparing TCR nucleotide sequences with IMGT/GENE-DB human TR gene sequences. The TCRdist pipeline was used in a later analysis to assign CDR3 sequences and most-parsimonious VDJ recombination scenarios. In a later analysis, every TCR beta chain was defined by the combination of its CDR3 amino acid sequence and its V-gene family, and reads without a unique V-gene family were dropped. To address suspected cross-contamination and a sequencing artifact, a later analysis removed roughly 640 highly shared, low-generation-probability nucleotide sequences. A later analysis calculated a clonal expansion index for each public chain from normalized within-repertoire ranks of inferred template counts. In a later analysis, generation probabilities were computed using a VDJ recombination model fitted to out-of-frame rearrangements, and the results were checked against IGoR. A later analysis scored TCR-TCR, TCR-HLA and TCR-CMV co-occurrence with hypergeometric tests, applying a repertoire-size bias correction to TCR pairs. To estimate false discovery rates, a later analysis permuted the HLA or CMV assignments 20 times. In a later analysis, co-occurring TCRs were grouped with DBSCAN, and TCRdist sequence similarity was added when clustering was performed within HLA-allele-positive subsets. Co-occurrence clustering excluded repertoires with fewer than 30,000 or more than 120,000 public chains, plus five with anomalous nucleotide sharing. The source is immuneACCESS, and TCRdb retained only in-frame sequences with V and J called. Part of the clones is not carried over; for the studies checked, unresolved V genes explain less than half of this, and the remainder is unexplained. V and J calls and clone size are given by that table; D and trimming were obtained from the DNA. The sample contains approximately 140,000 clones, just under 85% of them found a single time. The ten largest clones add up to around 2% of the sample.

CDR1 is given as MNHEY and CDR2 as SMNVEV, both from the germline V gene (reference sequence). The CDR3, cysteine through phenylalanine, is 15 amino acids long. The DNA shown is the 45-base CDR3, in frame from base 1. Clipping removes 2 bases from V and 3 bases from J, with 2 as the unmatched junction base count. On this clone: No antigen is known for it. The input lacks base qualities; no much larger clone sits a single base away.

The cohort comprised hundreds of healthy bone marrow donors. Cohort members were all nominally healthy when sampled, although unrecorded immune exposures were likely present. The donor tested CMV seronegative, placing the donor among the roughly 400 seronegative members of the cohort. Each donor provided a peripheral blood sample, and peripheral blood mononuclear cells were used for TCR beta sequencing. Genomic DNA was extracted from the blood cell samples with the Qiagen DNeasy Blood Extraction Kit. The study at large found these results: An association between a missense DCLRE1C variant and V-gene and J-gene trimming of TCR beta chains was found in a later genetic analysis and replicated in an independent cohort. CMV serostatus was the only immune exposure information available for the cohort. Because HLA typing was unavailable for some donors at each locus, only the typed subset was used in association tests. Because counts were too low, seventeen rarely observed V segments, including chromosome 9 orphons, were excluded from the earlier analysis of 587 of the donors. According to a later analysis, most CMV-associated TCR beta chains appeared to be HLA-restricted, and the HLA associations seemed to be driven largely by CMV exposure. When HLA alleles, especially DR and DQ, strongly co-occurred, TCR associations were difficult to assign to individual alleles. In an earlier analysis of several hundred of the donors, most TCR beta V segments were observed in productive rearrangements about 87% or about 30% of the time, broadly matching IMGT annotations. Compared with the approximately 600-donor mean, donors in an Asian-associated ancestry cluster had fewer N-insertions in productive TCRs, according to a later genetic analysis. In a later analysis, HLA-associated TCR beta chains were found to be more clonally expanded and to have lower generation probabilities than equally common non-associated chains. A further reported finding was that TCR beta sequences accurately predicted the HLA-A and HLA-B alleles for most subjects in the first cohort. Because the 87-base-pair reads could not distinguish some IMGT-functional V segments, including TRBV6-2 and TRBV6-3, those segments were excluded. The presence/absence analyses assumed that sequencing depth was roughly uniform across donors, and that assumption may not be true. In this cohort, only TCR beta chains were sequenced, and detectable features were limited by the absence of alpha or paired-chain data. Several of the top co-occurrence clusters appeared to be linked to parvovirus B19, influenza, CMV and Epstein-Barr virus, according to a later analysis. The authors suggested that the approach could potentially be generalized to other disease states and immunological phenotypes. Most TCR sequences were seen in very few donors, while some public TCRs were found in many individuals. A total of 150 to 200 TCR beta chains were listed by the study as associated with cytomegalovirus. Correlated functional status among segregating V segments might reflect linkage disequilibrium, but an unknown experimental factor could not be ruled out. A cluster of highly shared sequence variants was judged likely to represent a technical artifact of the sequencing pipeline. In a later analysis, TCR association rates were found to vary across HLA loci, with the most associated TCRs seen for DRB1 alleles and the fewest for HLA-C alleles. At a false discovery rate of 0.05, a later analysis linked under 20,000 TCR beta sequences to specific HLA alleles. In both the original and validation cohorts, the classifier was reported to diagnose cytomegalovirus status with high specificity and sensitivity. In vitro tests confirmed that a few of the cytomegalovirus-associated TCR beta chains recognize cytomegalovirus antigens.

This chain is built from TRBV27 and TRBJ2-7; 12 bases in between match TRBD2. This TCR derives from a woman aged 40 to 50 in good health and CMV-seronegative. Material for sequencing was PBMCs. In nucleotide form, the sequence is TGTGCCAGCAGTTTAATACTAGCGGGAGGCTACGAGCAGTACTTC. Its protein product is CASSLILAGGYEQYF.